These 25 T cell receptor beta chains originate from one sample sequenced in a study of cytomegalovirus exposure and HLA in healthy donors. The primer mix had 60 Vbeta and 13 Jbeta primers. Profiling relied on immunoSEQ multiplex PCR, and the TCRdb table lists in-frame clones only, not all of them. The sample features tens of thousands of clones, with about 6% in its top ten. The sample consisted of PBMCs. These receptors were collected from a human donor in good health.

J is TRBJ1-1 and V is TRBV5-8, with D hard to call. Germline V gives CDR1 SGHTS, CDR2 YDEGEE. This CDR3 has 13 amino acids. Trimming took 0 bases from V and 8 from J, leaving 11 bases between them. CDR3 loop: CASSLVEGREAFF. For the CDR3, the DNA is TGTGCCAGCAGCTTGGTGGAGGGCCGGGAAGCTTTCTTT.

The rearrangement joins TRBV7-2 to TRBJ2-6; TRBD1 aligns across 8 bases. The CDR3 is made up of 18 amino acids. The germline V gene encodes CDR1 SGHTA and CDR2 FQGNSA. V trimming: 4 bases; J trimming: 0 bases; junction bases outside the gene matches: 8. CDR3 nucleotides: TGTGCCAGCAGCTCCCACAGGGGGTCCGACTCTGGGGCCAACGTCCTGACTTTC. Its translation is CASSSHRGSDSGANVLTF.

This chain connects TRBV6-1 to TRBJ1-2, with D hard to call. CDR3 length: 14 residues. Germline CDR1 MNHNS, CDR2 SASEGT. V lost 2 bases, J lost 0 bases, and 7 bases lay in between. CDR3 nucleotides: TGTGCCAGCAGTGAAACACAGACTAACTATGGCTACACCTTC. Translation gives CASSETQTNYGYTF.

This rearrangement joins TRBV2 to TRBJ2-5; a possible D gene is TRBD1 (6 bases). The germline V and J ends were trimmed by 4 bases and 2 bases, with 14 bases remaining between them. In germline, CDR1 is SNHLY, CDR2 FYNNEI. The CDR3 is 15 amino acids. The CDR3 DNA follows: TGTGCCAGCAGTGGGAGCAGGGGTACACAAGAGACCCAGTACTTC. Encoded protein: CASSGSRGTQETQYF.

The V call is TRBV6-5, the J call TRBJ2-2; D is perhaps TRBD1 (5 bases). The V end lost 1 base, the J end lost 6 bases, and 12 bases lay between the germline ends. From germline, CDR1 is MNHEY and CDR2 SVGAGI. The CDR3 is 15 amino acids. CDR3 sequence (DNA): TGTGCCAGCAGTTACTGGGGCGTTGAGGCCGGGGAGCTGTTTTTT. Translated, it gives CASSYWGVEAGELFF.

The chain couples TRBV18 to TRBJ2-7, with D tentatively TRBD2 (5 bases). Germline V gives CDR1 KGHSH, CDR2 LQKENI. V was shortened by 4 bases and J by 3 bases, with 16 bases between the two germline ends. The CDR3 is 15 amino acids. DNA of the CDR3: TGTGCCAGCTCACTCTCCTCGACCGGGAACTACGAGCAGTACTTC. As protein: CASSLSSTGNYEQYF.

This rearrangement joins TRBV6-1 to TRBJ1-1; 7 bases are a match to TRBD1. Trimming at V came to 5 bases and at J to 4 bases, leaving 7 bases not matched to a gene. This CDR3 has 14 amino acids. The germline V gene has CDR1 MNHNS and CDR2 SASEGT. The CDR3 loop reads CASSTYTGVTEAFF. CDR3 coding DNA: TGTGCCAGCAGTACCTACACAGGGGTCACTGAAGCTTTCTTT.

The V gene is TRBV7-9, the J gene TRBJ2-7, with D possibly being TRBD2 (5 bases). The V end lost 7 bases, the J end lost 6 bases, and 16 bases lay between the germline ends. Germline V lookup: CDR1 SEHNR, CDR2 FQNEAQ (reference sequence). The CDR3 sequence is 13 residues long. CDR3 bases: TGTGCCAGCACCCCGGGGTGGGCCGCCGAGCAGTACTTC. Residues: CASTPGWAAEQYF. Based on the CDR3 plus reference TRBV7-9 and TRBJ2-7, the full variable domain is DTGVSQNPRHKITKRGQNVTFRCDPISEHNRLYWYRQTLGQGPEFLTYFQNEAQLEKSRLLSDRFSAERPKGSFSTLEIQRTEQGDSAMYLCASTPGWAAEQYFGPGTRLTVT.

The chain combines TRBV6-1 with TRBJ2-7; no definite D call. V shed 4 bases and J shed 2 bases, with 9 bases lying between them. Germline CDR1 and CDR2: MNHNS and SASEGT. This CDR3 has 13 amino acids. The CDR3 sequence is CASSARRAYEQYF. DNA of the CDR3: TGTGCCAGCAGTGCCAGGCGCGCCTACGAGCAGTACTTC.

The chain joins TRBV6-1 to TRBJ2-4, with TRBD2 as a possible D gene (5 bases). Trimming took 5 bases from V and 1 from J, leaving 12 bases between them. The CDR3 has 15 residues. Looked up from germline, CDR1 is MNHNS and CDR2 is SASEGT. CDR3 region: CASSKEVGAKNIQYF. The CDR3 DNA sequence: TGTGCCAGCAGTAAGGAGGTGGGTGCCAAAAACATTCAGTACTTC.

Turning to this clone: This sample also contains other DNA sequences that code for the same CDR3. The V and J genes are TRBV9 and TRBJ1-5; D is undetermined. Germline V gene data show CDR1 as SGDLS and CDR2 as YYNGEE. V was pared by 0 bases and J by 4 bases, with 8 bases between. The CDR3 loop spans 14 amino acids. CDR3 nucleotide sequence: TGTGCCAGCAGCGTAGGAGGCCCAAATCAGCCCCAGCATTTT. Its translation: CASSVGGPNQPQHF.

The CDR3 loop is CASSLSGPTGELFF. CDR3 nucleotides: TGTGCCAGCAGCTTAAGTGGGCCCACCGGGGAGCTGTTTTTT. The V gene is TRBV7-3, the J gene TRBJ2-2; D gene ambiguous. V dropped 1 base and J dropped 4 bases, with 7 bases sitting between them. In germline, CDR1 is SGHTA, CDR2 FQGTGA. The CDR3 has 14 residues.

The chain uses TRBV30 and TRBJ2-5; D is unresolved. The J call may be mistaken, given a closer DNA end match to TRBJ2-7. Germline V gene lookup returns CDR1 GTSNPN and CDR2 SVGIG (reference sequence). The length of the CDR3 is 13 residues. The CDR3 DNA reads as TGTGCCTGGAGCCAGACGGAGTTGTCCGAGCAGTACTTC. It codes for CAWSQTELSEQYF.

DNA of the CDR3: TGTGCCATCAGCAATGATGGGACAGGGGAAAAGTTCTTC. Translating gives CAISNDGTGEKFF. This rearrangement joins TRBV10-3 to TRBJ2-1; 10 bases are a match to TRBD1. Germline V gene data show CDR1 as ENHRY and CDR2 as SYGVKD. The CDR3 runs 13 residues. Losses at the gene ends were 6 bases for V and 14 bases for J; bases not matched to a gene: 10.

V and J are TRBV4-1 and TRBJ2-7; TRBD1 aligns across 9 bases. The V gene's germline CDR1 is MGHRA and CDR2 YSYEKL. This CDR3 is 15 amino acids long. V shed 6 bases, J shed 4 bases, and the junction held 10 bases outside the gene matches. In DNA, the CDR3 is TGCGCCAGCAGTACGGCAGCGGGACAGGGTTACGAGCAGTACTTC. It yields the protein CASSTAAGQGYEQYF.

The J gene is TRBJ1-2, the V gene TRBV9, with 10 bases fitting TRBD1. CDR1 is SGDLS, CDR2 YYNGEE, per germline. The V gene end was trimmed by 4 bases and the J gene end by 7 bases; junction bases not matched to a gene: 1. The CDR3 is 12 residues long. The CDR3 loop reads CASSRDRGGYTF. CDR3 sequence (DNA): TGTGCCAGCAGCCGGGACAGGGGTGGCTACACCTTC.

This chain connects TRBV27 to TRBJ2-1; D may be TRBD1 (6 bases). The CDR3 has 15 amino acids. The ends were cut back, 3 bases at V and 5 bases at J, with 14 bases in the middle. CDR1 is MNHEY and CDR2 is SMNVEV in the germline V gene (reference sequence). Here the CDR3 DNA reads TGTGCCAGCAGTTTCACAGGGACATCCGACAATGAGCAGTTCTTC. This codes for CASSFTGTSDNEQFF.

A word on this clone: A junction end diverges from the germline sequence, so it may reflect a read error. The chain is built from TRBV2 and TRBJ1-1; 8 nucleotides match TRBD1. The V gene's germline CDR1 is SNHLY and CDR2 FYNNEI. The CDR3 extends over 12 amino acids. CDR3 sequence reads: CASRSGGTEDFF. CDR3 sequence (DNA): TGTGCCAGCAGATCAGGGGGCACTGAAGATTTCTTT. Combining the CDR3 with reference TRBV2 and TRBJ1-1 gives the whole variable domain EPEVTQTPSHQVTQMGQEVILRCVPISNHLYFYWYRQILGQKVEFLVSFYNNEISEKSEIFDDQFSVERPDGSNFTLKIRSTKLEDSAMYFCASRSGGTEDFFGQGTRLTVV.

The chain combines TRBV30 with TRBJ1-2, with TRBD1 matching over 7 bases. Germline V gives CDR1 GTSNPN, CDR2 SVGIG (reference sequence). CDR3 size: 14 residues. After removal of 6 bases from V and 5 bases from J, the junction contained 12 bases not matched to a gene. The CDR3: CACRGQVEGYGYTF. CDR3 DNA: TGTGCCTGTAGAGGACAGGTGGAGGGGTATGGCTACACCTTC. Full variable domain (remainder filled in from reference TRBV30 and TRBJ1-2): SQTIHQWPATLVQPVGSPLSLECTVEGTSNPNLYWYRQAAGRGLQLLFYSVGIGQISSEVPQNLSASRPQDRQFILSSKKLLLSDSGFYLCACRGQVEGYGYTFGSGTRLTVV.

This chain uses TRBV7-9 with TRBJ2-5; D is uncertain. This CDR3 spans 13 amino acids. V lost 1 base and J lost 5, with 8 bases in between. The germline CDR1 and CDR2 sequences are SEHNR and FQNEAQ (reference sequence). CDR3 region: CASSLVLAETQYF. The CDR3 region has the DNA TGTGCCAGCAGCTTAGTCCTGGCTGAGACCCAGTACTTC.

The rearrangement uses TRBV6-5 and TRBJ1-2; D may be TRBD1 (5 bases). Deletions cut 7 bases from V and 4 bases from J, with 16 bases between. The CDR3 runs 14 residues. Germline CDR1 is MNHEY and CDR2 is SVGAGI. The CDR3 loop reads CASTLGRGSYGYTF. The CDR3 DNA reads TGTGCCAGCACCCTAGGGCGGGGGTCCTATGGCTACACCTTC.

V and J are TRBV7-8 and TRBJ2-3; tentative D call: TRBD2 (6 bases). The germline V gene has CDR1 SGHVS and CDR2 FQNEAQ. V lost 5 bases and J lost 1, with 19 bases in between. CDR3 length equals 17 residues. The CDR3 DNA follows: TGTGCCAGCAGCGTAGACCTGGGGGAGGCCGGCACAGATACGCAGTATTTT. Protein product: CASSVDLGEAGTDTQYF.

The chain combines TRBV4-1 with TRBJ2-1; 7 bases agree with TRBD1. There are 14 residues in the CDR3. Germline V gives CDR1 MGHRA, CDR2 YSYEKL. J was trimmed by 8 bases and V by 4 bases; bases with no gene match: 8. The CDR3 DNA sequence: TGCGCCAGCAGCCTCAGAACAGGGGCGGATGAGCAGTTCTTC. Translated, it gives CASSLRTGADEQFF.

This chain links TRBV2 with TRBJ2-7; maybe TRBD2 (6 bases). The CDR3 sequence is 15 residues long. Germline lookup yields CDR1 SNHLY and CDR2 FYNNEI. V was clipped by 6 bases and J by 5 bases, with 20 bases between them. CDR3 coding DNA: TGTGCCAGCAGCCAGGACTATACCTTGGGCCACGAGCAGTACTTC. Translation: CASSQDYTLGHEQYF. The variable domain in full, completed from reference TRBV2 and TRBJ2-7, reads EPEVTQTPSHQVTQMGQEVILRCVPISNHLYFYWYRQILGQKVEFLVSFYNNEISEKSEIFDDQFSVERPDGSNFTLKIRSTKLEDSAMYFCASSQDYTLGHEQYFGPGTRLTVT.

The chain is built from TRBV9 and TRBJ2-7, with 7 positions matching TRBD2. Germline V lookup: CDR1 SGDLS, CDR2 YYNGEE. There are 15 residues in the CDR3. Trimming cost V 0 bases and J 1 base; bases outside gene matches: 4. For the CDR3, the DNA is TGTGCCAGCAGCGTAGGGGACGGGGGGTCCTACGAGCAGTACTTC. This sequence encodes CASSVGDGGSYEQYF.